This T cell receptor (beta chain) originates from a study of cytomegalovirus exposure and HLA in healthy donors. General study findings and limits: An assumption of roughly uniform sequencing depth across donors underlay the presence/absence analyses. TCR beta V- and J-gene trimming, according to a later analysis, was linked to a missense DCLRE1C variant. Most TCR sequences showed up rarely, but some public TCRs showed up in many donors.

About this clone: The antigen remains undetermined.

Primers: 60 Vbeta forward and 13 Jbeta reverse. The method was immunoSEQ multiplex PCR; TCRdb's version includes in-frame clones alone and lacks a portion of them. The table has 120,000 or so clones, about 83% seen once. Germline V gene data show CDR1 as SGHTS and CDR2 as YDEGEE. The CDR3 loop spans 14 amino acids. J gave up 8 bases and V 1 base, and 6 bases lay outside the gene matches. The chain is built from TRBV5-8 and TRBJ1-2; 9 bases map to TRBD1. The sequenced sample consisted of PBMCs. The TCR originated in a woman aged 40 to 50 in good health and CMV-seropositive. The DNA for the CDR3 is TGTGCCAGCAGCTTGTATACAGGGGGCGGGGGCTACACCTTC. It is translated as CASSLYTGGGGYTF.